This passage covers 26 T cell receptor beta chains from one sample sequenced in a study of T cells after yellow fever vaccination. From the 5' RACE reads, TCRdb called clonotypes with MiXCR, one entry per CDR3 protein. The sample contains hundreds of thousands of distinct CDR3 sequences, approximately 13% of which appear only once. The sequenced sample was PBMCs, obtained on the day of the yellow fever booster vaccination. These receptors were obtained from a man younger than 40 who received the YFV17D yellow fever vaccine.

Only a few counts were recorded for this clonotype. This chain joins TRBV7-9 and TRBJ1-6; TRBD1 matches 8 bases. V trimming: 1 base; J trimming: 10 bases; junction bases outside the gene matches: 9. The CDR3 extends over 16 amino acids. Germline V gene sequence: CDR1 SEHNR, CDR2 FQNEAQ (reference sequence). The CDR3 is CASSLGQGMGRSPLHF. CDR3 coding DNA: TGTGCCAGCAGCTTAGGACAGGGGATGGGTCGCTCACCCCTCCACTTT. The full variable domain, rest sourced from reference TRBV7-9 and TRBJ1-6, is DTGVSQNPRHKITKRGQNVTFRCDPISEHNRLYWYRQTLGQGPEFLTYFQNEAQLEKSRLLSDRFSAERPKGSFSTLEIQRTEQGDSAMYLCASSLGQGMGRSPLHFGNGTRLTVT.

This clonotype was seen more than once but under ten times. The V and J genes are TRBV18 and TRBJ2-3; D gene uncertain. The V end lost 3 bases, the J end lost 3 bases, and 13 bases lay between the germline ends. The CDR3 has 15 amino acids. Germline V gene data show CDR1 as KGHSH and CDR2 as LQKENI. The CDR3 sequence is CASSPLTKRTDTQYF. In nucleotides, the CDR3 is TGTGCCAGCTCACCCCTGACGAAAAGAACAGATACGCAGTATTTT.

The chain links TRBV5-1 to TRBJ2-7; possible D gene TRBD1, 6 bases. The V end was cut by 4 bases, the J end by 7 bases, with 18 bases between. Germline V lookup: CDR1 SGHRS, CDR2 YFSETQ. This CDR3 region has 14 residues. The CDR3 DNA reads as TGCGCCAGCAGCAAGGGACAATCCCTAGGGGAGCAGTACTTC. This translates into CASSKGQSLGEQYF.

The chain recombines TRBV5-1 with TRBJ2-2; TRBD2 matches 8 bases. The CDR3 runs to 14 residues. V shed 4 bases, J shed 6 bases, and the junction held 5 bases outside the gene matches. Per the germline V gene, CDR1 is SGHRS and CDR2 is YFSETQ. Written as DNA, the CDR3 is TGCGCCAGCAGCCCGGGGGGGCTATCCGGGGAGCTGTTTTTT. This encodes CASSPGGLSGELFF. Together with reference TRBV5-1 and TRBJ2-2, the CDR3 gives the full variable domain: KAGVTQTPRYLIKTRGQQVTLSCSPISGHRSVSWYQQTPGQGLQFLFEYFSETQRNKGNFPGRFSGRQFSNSRSEMNVSTLELGDSALYLCASSPGGLSGELFFGEGSRLTVL.

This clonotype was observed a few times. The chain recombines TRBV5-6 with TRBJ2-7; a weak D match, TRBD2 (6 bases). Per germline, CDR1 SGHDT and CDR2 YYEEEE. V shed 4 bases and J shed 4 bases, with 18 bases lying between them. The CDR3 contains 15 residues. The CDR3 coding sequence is TGTGCCAGCAGCGCCGAGACTAGGATCGGATACGAGCAGTACTTC. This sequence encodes CASSAETRIGYEQYF.

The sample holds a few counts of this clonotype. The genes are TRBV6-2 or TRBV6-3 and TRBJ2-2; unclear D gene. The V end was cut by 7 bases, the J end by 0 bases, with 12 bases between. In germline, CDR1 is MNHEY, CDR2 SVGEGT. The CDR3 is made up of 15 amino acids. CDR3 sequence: CASKPSAANTGELFF. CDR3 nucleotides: TGTGCCAGCAAGCCGTCTGCAGCGAACACCGGGGAGCTGTTTTTT.

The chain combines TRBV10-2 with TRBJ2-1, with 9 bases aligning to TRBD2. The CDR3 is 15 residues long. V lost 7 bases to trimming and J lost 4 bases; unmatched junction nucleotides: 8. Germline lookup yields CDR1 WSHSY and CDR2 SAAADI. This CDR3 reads CASKGGTSTYNEQFF. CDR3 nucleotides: TGCGCCAGCAAGGGTGGGACTAGCACTTACAATGAGCAGTTCTTC.

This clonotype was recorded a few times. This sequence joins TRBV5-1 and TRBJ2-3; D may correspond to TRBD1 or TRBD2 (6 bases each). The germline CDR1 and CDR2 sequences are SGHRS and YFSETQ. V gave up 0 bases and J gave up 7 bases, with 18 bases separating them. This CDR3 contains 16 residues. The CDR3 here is CASSLDPRGAANTQYF. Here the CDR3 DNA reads TGCGCCAGCAGCTTGGATCCTAGGGGGGCGGCGAATACGCAGTATTTT.

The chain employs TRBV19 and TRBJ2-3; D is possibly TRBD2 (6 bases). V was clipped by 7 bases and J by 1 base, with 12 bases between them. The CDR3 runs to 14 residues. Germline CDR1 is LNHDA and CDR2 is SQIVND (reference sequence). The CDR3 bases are TGTGCCAGTACTTCCGGGGAGGGCACAGATACGCAGTATTTT. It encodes CASTSGEGTDTQYF. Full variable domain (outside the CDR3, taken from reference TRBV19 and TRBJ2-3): DGGITQSPKYLFRKEGQNVTLSCEQNLNHDAMYWYRQDPGQGLRLIYYSQIVNDFQKGDIAEGYSVSREKKESFPLTVTSAQKNPTAFYLCASTSGEGTDTQYFGPGTRLTVL.

The CDR3, as DNA: TGTGCCAGCTCAGAGGCTAGCGGGGCATACAATGAGCAGTTCTTC. This codes for CASSEASGAYNEQFF. V usage is TRBV18 and J usage is TRBJ2-1; 9 nucleotides align to TRBD2. Germline loops: CDR1 KGHSH, CDR2 LQKENI. The CDR3 totals 15 residues. V trimming: 5 bases; J trimming: 4 bases; junction bases outside the gene matches: 6.

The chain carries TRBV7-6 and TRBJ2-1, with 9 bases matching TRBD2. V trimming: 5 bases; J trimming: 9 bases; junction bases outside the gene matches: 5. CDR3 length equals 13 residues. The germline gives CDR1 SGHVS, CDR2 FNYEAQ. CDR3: CASSAGLATEQFF. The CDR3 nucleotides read TGTGCCAGCAGCGCCGGACTAGCGACTGAGCAGTTCTTC.

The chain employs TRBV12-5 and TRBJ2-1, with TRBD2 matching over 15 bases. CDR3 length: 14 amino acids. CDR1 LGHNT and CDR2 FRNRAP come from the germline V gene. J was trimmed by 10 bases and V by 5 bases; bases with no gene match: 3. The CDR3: CASGPGTSGREQFF. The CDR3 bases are TGTGCTAGTGGTCCCGGGACTAGCGGGAGGGAGCAGTTCTTC.

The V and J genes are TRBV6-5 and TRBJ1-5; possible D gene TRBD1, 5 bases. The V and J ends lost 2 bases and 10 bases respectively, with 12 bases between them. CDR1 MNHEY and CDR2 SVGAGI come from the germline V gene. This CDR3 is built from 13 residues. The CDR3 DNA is TGTGCCAGCAGTTACAGCTCCGGGGCACCCCAGCATTTT. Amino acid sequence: CASSYSSGAPQHF.

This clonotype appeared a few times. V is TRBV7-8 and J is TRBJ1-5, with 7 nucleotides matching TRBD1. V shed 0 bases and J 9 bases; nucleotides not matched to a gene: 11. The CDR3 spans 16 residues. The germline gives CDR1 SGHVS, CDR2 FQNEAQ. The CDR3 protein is CASSLARGQAIRPQHF. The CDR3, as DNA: TGTGCCAGCAGCTTAGCTCGCGGACAGGCGATACGGCCCCAGCATTTT.

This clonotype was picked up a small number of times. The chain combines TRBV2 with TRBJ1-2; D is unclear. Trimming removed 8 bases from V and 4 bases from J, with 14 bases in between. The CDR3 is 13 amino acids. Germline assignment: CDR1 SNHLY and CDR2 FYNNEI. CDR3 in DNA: TGTGCCAGCGACGGCGGGGTACGCTATGGCTACACCTTC. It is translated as CASDGGVRYGYTF.

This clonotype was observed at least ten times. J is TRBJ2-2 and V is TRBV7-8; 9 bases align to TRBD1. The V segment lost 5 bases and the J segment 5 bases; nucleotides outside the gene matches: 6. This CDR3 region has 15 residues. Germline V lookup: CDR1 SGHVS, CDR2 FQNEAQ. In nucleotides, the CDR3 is TGTGCCAGCAGCCCGACGGGACAGGGTACCGGGGAGCTGTTTTTT. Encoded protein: CASSPTGQGTGELFF.

CDR3 in amino acids: CASSPMAGGLGGELFF. For the CDR3, the DNA is TGTGCCAGCAGTCCCATGGCGGGAGGGCTGGGCGGGGAGCTGTTTTTT. This rearrangement joins TRBV4-2 to TRBJ2-2, with 9 bases aligning to TRBD2. Germline trimming cut 6 bases from V and 7 bases from J; bases unmatched to any gene: 12. Germline values: CDR1 LGHNA, CDR2 YNFKEQ. The CDR3 length is 16 residues.

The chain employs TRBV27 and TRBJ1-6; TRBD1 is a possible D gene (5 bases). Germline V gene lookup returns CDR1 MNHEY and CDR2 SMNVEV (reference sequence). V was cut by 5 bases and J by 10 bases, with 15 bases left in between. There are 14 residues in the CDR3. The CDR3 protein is CASSRQFERSPLHF. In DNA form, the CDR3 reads TGTGCCAGCAGTCGACAGTTTGAAAGGTCACCCCTCCACTTT.

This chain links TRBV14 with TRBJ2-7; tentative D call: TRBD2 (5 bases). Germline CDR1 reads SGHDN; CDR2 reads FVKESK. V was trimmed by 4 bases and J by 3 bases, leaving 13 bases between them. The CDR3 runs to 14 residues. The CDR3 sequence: CASSRSGSGYEQYF. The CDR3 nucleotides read TGTGCCAGCAGCCGGTCGGGGTCGGGCTACGAGCAGTACTTC.

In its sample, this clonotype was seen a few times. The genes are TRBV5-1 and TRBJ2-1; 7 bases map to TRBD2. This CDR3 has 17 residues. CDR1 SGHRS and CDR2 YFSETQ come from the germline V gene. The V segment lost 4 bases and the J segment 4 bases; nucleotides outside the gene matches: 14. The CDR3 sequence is CASSRREAGALYNEQFF. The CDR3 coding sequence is TGCGCCAGCAGCCGACGGGAGGCGGGAGCGTTGTACAATGAGCAGTTCTTC.

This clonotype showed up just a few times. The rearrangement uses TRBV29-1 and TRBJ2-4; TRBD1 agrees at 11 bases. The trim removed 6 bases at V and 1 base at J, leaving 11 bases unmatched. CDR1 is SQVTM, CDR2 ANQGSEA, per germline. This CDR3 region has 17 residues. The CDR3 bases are TGCAGCGTCCTGATAGCCGGGACAGGGGGTGCCAAAAACATTCAGTACTTC. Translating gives CSVLIAGTGGAKNIQYF.

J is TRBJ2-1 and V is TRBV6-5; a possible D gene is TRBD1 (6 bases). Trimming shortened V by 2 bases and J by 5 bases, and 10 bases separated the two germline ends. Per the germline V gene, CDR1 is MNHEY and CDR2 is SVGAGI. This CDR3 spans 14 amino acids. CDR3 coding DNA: TGTGCCAGCAGTTACGAGACAGGAAACAATGAGCAGTTCTTC. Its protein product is CASSYETGNNEQFF.

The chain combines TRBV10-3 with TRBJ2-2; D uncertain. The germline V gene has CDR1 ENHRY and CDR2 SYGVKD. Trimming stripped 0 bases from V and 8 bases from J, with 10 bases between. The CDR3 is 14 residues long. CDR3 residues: CAISESSGEGELFF. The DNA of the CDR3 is TGTGCCATCAGTGAGTCAAGTGGGGAAGGGGAGCTGTTTTTT.

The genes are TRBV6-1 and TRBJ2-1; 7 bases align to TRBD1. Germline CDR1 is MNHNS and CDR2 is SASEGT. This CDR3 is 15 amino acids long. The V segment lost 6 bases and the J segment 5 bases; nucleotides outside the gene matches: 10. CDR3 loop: CASSDDRALDNEQFF. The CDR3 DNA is TGTGCCAGCAGCGACGACAGGGCACTCGACAATGAGCAGTTCTTC.

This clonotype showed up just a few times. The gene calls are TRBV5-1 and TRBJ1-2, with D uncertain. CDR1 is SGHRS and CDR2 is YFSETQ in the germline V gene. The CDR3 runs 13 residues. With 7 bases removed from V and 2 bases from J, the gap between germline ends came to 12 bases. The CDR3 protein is CASGDEVNYGYTF. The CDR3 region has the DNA TGCGCCAGCGGTGATGAGGTAAACTATGGCTACACCTTC.

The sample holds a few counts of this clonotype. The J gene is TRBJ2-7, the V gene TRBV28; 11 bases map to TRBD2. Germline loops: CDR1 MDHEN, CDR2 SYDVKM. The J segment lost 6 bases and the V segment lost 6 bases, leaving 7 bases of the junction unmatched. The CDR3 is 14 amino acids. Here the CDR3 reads CASSLAGGPREQYF. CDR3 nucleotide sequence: TGTGCCAGCAGCTTAGCGGGAGGGCCACGCGAGCAGTACTTC.